This T cell receptor (beta chain) is from a study of vaccination effects on CD4 cells after COVID-19. Background on the study: Post-vaccine sampling took place a median of 72 days after the second dose.

Worth noting for this clone: Its cognate antigen is unknown.

Only in-frame clones appear in the TCRdb table, and some are missing; sequencing was by immunoSEQ multiplex PCR. Counted here are 30,000 to 40,000 clones, 70% to 85% occurring once; the ten biggest clones make up 2%. Expansion with viral peptide pools was applied to antigen-specific CD4+ T cells by the ViraFEST assay prior to sequencing. Once cultured for around 11 days, the cells underwent separation to obtain CD4+ T cells. All study participants received two doses of BNT162b2 or mRNA-1273 vaccine. In culture with about 10 IU/ml IL-2 and approximately 9.1 ug/ml peptides, PBMC were grown at 1.5 million to 2 million per well. Per germline, CDR1 KGHDR and CDR2 SFDVKD. V gave up 6 bases and J gave up 5 bases, with 9 bases separating them. There are 12 residues in the CDR3.

This sequence originates from a human donor who received a COVID-19 vaccine. Some clones in this sample may be carry-over from other donors' samples. This chain connects TRBV24-1 to TRBJ2-5, with D uncertain. The sample was CD4+ T cells from PBMCs cultured with HCoV-NL63 spike peptides, taken after COVID-19 vaccination. The CDR3 is CATSISGETQYF. As DNA, the CDR3 is TGTGCCACCAGTATAAGTGGCGAGACCCAGTACTTC.